The clone carrying this TCR beta chain was seen at least ten times. The antigen is unknown. This specimen belongs to a study of cytomegalovirus exposure and HLA in healthy donors. The donors belonged to the roughly 120-subject validation cohort, separate from the roughly 700-subject first cohort. General study points: Rarity characterized most TCR sequences, yet some public TCRs appeared in many donors.

The method was immunoSEQ multiplex PCR; TCRdb's version includes in-frame clones alone and lacks a portion of them. The table records roughly 150,000 clones, approximately 86% of them present only once. This TCR was sampled from a woman aged 18-29 years in good health and CMV-seronegative. The sample taken for sequencing was PBMCs.

This CDR3 is CASSLAGGPPSYEQYF. The CDR3 nucleotides are TGTGCCAGCAGCTTGGCGGGAGGCCCTCCTTCCTACGAGCAGTACTTC. This sequence joins TRBV5-4 and TRBJ2-7, with 7 bases that match TRBD2. CDR1 is SGHNT, CDR2 YYREEE, per germline (reference sequence). This CDR3 spans 16 amino acids. V gave up 0 bases and J gave up 1 base; unmatched junction bases: 7.